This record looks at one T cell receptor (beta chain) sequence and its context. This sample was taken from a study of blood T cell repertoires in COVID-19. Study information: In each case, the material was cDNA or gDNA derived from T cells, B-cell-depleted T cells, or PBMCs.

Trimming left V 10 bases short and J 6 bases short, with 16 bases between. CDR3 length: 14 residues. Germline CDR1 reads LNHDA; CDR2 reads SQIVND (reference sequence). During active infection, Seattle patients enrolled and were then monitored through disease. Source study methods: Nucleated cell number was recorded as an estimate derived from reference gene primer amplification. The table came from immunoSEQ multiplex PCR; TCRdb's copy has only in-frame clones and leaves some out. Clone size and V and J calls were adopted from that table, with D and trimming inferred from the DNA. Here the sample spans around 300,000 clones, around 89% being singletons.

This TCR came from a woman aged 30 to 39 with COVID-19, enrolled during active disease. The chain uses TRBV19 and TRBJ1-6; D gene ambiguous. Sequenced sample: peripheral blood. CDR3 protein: CATKPGKPNSPLHF. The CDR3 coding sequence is TGTGCCACTAAACCGGGAAAACCTAATTCACCCCTCCACTTT.